This T cell receptor beta chain is drawn from a study of shared clonotypes between healthy human individuals (dated by TCRdb to about 2020). For the study in its entirety: Three men and two women, aged 18 to 49 years, made up the cohort. For each donor, CD4 naive and CD4 memory were each given three plates, CD8 naive was given two plates, and CD8 memory was given one plate. To estimate repertoire size and how much clonotype sharing occurs between individuals, the study deeply sequenced the blood TCR repertoires of about five healthy adults. To increase sequencing depth and limit assay-specific biases, TCR repertoire library preparation and sequencing were carried out by different laboratories using diverse techniques. Leukapheresis yielded between about 0.9 and 9.5 billion PBMCs per donor.

Healthy HIV-negative adults with no recently reported acute infections or vaccinations were included as donors. Every donor was a Caucasian adult living in Nashville, Tennessee, USA. CD4+ T cells were enriched through magnetic negative selection, after which naive cells were positively selected on CD45RA and the remaining negative fraction served as the memory subset. Blood was obtained by leukapheresis, after which PBMCs were separated by Ficoll-Histopaque density gradient centrifugation and cryopreserved in liquid nitrogen vapor phase. Purity and quantity of every magnetically sorted T cell population were checked by analytical flow cytometry. Genomic DNA was isolated from each sorted fraction and quantified by UV absorbance on a Nanodrop 2000c. Via the germline V gene, CDR1 is MNHNS and CDR2 SASEGT. The CDR3 runs 16 residues from the cysteine to the phenylalanine. Only the CDR3 part of the read is kept: 48 bases, read in frame from the first base. Deletion took 4 bases off V and 2 bases off J, with a span of 17 bases between the germline ends.

Details on this clone: It lacks a known antigen. No base quality information exists; no much larger clone differs at one position.

General findings and caveats noted by the study authors: Pairwise subsampling led to the expectation that sequencing depth would affect the degree of clonotype sharing among donors. Sharing across a few donors was observed for approximately 5% of naive CD4, 3.5% of naive CD8, 2% to 2.5% of memory CD4, and around 0.4% of memory CD8 clonotypes. Naive subsets generally had larger estimated clonotype richness than memory subsets. Clonotypes shared by all four sorted-subset donors showed higher generation probabilities than non-shared clonotypes. Because the study included a small number of donors, the genetic and exposure-history diversity represented was limited. Sampling was restricted to blood, and TCR repertoires in tissues likely differ from the TCR repertoires found in blood. Incomplete sequencing was indicated by rarefaction of sorted-subset datasets, despite the large sequencing depth.

TCR CDR3 regions were amplified from genomic DNA by multiplex PCR using the deep immunoSEQ assay. Extracted genomic DNA from each cell subset was distributed evenly across all wells of several immunoSEQ 96-well plates, and each plate was treated as a replicate. For sorted subsets, each replicate PCR was loaded with approximately 190 ng genomic DNA, equivalent to 32,000 or so T cell genomes. Purified libraries were measured with a Qubit 3.0 fluorometer, size-checked on a Bioanalyzer 2100, and measured again with the KAPA Library Quantification kit. A separate single-read 150-cycle Illumina NextSeq 550 flow cell was used to sequence each immunoSEQ 96-well plate. The published analysis was carried out like this. The immunoSEQ output contained only junctional sequences without quality scores, so filtering could not match that applied to full-length reads. Sequences were annotated with PyIR, a Python wrapper for IgBLAST v1.9, and V/J genes and CDR3 were assigned using IMGT germline references. Reads were filtered out if the reads had weak V/J assignments (E-value above 1e-6), no CDR3, stop codons, out-of-frame junctions, or ambiguous translated residues. V3J clonotypes were defined by identical inferred V gene, J gene, and CDR3 amino acid sequence. Percentage overlap between repertoires was computed as shared unique clonotypes divided by the size of the smaller repertoire. Repertoire richness was assessed with RTK rarefaction, the Chao1 estimator, and Recon v2.1 estimates of unobserved clonotypes. OLGA was used to compute generation probabilities for all TCRbeta clonotypes that the gDNA method yielded from four donors. TCRdb provides this immuneACCESS table in a form limited to in-frame rearrangements. Some clones are lacking; in checked studies, under half of them reflect an unresolved V gene, and why the rest are absent is not known. V, J and clone size derive from that table, while D and trimming were established from the DNA sequence. The sample data list a few million clones, and approximately 96% of these were observed just once. 0.1% to 0.15% of the sample is held by the ten biggest clonotypes.

Sequencing was performed on naive CD4+ T cells sorted from blood. The meaning of the sample's cell subset or site label: CD45RA+ positively selected. The rearranged chain carries TRBV6-1 and TRBJ1-1, with TRBD1 perhaps the D gene, on 6 matching bases. The sequence derives from a man younger than 35 in good health. The CDR3 protein: CASSALSQGGNTEAFF. In nucleotide form, the sequence is TGTGCCAGCAGTGCCCTATCACAGGGAGGTAACACTGAAGCTTTCTTT.